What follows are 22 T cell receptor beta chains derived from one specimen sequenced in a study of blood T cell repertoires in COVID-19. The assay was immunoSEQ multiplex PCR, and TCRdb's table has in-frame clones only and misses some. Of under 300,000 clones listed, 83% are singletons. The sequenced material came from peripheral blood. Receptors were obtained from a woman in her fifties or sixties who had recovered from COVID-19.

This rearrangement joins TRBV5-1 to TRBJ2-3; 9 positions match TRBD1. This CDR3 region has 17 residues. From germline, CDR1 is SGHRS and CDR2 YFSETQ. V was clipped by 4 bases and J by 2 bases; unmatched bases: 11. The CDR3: CASSPTGGSTVTDTQYF. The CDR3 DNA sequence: TGCGCCAGCAGCCCCACAGGGGGCTCCACCGTCACAGATACGCAGTATTTT.

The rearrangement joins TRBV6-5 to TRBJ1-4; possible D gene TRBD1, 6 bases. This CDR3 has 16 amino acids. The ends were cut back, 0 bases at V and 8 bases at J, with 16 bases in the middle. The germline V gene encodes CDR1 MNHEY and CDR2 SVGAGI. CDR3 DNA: TGTGCCAGCAGTTACTCGATGGGCCAGGGGAACGAAAAACTGTTTTTT. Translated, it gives CASSYSMGQGNEKLFF.

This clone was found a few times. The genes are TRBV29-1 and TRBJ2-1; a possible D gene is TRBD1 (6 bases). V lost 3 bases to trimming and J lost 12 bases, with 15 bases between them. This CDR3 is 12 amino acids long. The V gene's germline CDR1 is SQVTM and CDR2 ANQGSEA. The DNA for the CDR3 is TGCAGCGTTGAGTCGTTCGCAGGGGCGCAGTTCTTC. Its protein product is CSVESFAGAQFF.

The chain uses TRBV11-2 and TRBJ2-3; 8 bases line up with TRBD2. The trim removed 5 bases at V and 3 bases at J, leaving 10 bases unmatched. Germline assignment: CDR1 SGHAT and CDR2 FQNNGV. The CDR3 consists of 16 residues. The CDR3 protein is CASSERAGVRTDTQYF. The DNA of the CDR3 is TGTGCCAGCAGCGAAAGAGCGGGAGTACGAACAGATACGCAGTATTTT.

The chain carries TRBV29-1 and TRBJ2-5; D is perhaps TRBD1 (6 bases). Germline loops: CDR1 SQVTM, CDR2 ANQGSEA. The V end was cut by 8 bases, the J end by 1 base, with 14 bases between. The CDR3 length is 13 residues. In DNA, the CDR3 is TGCAGCACCACACTGGACAGCCAAGAGACCCAGTACTTC. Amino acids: CSTTLDSQETQYF.

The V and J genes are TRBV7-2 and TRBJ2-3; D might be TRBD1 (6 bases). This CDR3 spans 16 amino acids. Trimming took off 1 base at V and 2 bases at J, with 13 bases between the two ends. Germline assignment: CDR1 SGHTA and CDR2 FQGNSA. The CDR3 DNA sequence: TGTGCCAGCAGCTTAGATCTGGGACACCTCACAGATACGCAGTATTTT. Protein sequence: CASSLDLGHLTDTQYF.

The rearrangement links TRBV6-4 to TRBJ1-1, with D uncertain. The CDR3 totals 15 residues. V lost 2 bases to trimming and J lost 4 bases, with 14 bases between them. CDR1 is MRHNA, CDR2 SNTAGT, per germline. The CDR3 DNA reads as TGTGCCAGCAGTGACCAGCCCGGCGGGGTCACTGAAGCTTTCTTT. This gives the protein CASSDQPGGVTEAFF.

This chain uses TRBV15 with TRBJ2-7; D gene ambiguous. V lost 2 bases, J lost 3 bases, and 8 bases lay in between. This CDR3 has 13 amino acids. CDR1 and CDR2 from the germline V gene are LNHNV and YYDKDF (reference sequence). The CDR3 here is CATSRSRIYEQYF. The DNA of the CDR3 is TGTGCCACCAGCAGAAGCAGGATCTACGAGCAGTACTTC.

For the CDR3, the DNA is TGTGCCAGCAGCTCCCCTCGACAGGGGCGAGACACCGGGGAGCTGTTTTTT. As protein: CASSSPRQGRDTGELFF. The chain has TRBV7-9 and TRBJ2-2; 8 bases match TRBD1. Germline-derived CDR1 and CDR2 are SEHNR and FQNEAQ (reference sequence). The CDR3 consists of 17 residues. V gave up 4 bases and J gave up 3 bases; unmatched junction bases: 10.

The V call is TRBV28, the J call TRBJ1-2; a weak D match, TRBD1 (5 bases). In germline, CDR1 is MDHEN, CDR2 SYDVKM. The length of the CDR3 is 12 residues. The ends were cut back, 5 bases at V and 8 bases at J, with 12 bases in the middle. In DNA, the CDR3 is TGTGCCAGCAGTCGTCAGGGATACGGCTACACCTTC. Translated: CASSRQGYGYTF.

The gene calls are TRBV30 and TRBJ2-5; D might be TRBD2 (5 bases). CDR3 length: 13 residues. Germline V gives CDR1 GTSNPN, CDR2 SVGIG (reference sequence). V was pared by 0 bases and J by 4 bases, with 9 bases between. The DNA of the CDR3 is TGTGCCTGGAGTGTATTAGCGTCAGAGACCCAGTACTTC. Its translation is CAWSVLASETQYF. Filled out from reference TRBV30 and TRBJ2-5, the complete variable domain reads SQTIHQWPATLVQPVGSPLSLECTVEGTSNPNLYWYRQAAGRGLQLLFYSVGIGQISSEVPQNLSASRPQDRQFILSSKKLLLSDSGFYLCAWSVLASETQYFGPGTRLLVL.

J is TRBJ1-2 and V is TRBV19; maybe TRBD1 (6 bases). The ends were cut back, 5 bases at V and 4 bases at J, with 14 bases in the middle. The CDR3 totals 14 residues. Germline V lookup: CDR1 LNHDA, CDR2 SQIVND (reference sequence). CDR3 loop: CASSPDSWGYGYTF. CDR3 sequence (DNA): TGTGCCAGTAGTCCGGACAGTTGGGGCTATGGCTACACCTTC.

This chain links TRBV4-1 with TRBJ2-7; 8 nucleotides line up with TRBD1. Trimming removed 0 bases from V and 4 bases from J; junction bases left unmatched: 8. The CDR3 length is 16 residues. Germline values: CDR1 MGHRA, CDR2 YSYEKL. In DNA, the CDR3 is TGCGCCAGCAGCCAAGATTGGACAGGGTCAGGGTACGAGCAGTACTTC. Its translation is CASSQDWTGSGYEQYF.

CDR3 residues: CASSQGLAGAPEQFF. The CDR3 region has the DNA TGCGCCAGCAGCCAAGGACTAGCGGGAGCGCCTGAGCAGTTCTTC. This chain uses TRBV4-3 with TRBJ2-1; TRBD2 matches at 12 bases. Germline V lookup: CDR1 LGHNA, CDR2 YSLEER. The CDR3 length is 15 residues. The ends lost 1 base at V and 9 bases at J; junction bases unmatched: 4.

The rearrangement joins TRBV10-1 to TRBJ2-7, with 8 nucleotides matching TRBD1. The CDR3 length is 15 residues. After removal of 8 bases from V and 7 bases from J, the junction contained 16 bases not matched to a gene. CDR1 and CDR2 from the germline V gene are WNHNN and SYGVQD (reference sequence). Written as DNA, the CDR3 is TGCGCCAGCCCCCCCAGGGACAGGCTTTCCGGGGAGCAGTACTTC. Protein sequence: CASPPRDRLSGEQYF.

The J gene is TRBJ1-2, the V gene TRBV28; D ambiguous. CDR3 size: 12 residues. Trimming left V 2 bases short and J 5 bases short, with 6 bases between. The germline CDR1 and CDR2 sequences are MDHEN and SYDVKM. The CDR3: CASSLPTYGYTF. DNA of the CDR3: TGTGCCAGCAGTTTACCGACTTATGGCTACACCTTC.

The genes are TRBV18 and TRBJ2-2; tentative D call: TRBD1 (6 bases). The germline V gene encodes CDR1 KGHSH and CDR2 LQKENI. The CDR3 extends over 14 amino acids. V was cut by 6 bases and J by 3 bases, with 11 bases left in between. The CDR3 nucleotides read TGTGCCAGCTCCGAGGACAGCTACACCGGGGAGCTGTTTTTT. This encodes CASSEDSYTGELFF.

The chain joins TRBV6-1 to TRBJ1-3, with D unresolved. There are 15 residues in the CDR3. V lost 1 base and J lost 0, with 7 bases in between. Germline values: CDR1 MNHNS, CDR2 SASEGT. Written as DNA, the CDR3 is TGTGCCAGCAGTGAAGGCGGCCTCTCTGGAAACACCATATATTTT. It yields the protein CASSEGGLSGNTIYF.

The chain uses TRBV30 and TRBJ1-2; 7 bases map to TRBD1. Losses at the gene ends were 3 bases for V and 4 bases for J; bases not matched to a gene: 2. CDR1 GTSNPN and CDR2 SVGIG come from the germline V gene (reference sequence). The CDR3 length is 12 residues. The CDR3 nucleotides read TGTGCCTGGAGCAGGGACAGCTATGGCTACACCTTC. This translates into CAWSRDSYGYTF.

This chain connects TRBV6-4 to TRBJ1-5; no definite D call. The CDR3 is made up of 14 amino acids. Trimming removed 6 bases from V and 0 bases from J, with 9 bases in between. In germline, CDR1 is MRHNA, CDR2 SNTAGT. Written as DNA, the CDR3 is TGTGCCAGCAGCCGGGAGTTTAGCAATCAGCCCCAGCATTTT. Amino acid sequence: CASSREFSNQPQHF.

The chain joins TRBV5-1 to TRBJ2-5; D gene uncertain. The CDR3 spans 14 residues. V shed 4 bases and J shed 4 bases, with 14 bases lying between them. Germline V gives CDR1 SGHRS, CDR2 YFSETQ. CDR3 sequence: CASSPGSGSETQYF. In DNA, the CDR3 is TGCGCCAGCAGCCCGGGTAGTGGGTCAGAGACCCAGTACTTC.

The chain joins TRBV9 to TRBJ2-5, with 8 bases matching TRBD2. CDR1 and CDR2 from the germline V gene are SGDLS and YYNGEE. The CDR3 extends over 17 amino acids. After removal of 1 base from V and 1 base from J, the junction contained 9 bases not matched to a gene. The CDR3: CASSVSSQAGAQETQYF. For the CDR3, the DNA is TGTGCCAGCAGCGTATCGTCTCAAGCGGGGGCCCAAGAGACCCAGTACTTC.